The rows below give T cell receptor beta chains drawn from one sample of a study of T cells in Graves' hyperthyroidism and ophthalmopathy. MiXCR, run by TCRdb on the multiplex PCR reads, gives a single entry per CDR3 protein. The repertoire holds around 350,000 distinct CDR3 sequences, with around 15% as singletons. The material sequenced was blood. These receptors were taken from a woman aged 25 to 39 with Graves' ophthalmopathy. CDR3s include the opening cysteine and the closing phenylalanine or tryptophan. A D gene is named only where the DNA matches it firmly. Clone size is given for some rows only: seen once, a few or many times, or a class if the clone is expanded.

>TRBV12-3/TRBV12-4|14|-|many|TRBJ1-1
TGTGCCAGCAGCGTTCTAGGTTATGGCACTGAAGCTTTCTTT
CASSVLGYGTEAFF
>TRBV9|15|TRBD2|-|TRBJ2-5
TGTGCCAGCAGCGTTAGCGGGGGGCCGGAAGAGACCCAGTGCTTC
CASSVSGGPEETQCF
>TRBV29-1|14|-|many|TRBJ2-3
TGCAGCGGCTTTATACGGGGGAGCACAGATACGCAGTATTTT
CSGFIRGSTDTQYF
>TRBV20-1|13|TRBD1|many|TRBJ1-5
TGCAGTGCGAGGACAGGGGTCTATCAGCCCCAGCATTTT
CSARTGVYQPQHF
>TRBV19|14|TRBD2|-|TRBJ2-7
TGTGCCAGTAGTGCGGGACTAGCCATCTACGAGCAGTACTTC
CASSAGLAIYEQYF
>TRBV20-1|14|TRBD1|many|TRBJ1-1
TGCAGTGCCCGGAGCCAGGACAGGGGGACTGAAGCTTTCTTT
CSARSQDRGTEAFF
>TRBV19|13|-|-|TRBJ1-2
TGTGCCAGTACTCGCGCAGGGAGGGATGGCTACACCTTC
CASTRAGRDGYTF
>TRBV12-3/TRBV12-4|15|-|many|TRBJ1-3
TGTGCCAGCAGTACCAAGAGGGGTGTTGGAAACACCATATATTTT
CASSTKRGVGNTIYF
>TRBV11-3|16|-|few|TRBJ2-2
TGTGCCAGCAGCTCTGCCCGGGCCTGGGGAACCGGGGAGCTGTTTTTT
CASSSARAWGTGELFF
>TRBV7-3|13|-|many|TRBJ1-4
TGTGCCAGCAGCTTACGAGGGGCTGAAAAACTGTTTTTT
CASSLRGAEKLFF
>TRBV18|12|-|many|TRBJ2-7
TGTGCCAGCTCACCAAATTTGAACGAGCAGTACTTC
CASSPNLNEQYF
>TRBV13|16|TRBD2|many|TRBJ2-7
TGTGCCAGCAGCCTTAGCTCGGGGACTAGCCCCTACGAGCAGTACTTC
CASSLSSGTSPYEQYF
>TRBV5-1|15|TRBD1|-|TRBJ2-3
TGCGCCAGCAGCTTGCTCACAGGGGTTAAAGATACGCAGTATTTT
CASSLLTGVKDTQYF
>TRBV5-8|17|-|-|TRBJ2-3
TGTGCCAGCAGCACGACAGGTCCAAACTTTTGGACAGATACGCAGTATTTT
CASSTTGPNFWTDTQYF
>TRBV7-2|15|-|many|TRBJ2-3
TGTGCCAGCAGCCCCCTGATACTAGCTTTGGATACGCAGTATTTT
CASSPLILALDTQYF
>TRBV28|14|-|many|TRBJ1-2
TGTGCCAGCAGACTACAGGGCTTCTCTTTGGGCTACACCTTC
CASRLQGFSLGYTF
>TRBV29-1|14|-|many|TRBJ2-5
TGCAGCGTTGTAGGCAGTTCAGGCGGAGAGACCCAGTACTTC
CSVVGSSGGETQYF
>TRBV20-1|12|-|many|TRBJ1-5
TGCAGTGCTAGACCAGATAATCAGCCCCAGCATTTT
CSARPDNQPQHF
>TRBV9|15|TRBD1|many|TRBJ1-2
TGTGCCAGCAGCGTAGTGGGACAGGGGGCTGATGGCTACACCTTC
CASSVVGQGADGYTF
>TRBV4-1|18|-|many|TRBJ1-1
TGCGCCAGCAGCCAAGTGACCCCGAGTACAGGGCTGAACACTGAAGCTTTCTTT
CASSQVTPSTGLNTEAFF
>TRBV9|13|-|-|TRBJ2-2
TGTGCCAGCAGCGGAGCAGTCACCGGGGAGCTGTTTTTT
CASSGAVTGELFF
>TRBV7-9|14|-|many|TRBJ2-5
TGTGCCAGCAGCTTCCCCGGCCAGAGAGAGACCCAGTACTTC
CASSFPGQRETQYF
>TRBV6-1|15|-|-|TRBJ2-7
TGTGTCAGCAAAAGGGATCCGGGGAGCTCCTACGAGCAGTACTTC
CVSKRDPGSSYEQYF
>TRBV11-2|15|TRBD2|many|TRBJ2-3
TGTGCCAGCAGCTTATTTAGACTAGCGGGGGATACGCAGTATTTT
CASSLFRLAGDTQYF
>TRBV6-1|16|TRBD2|many|TRBJ2-1
TGTGCCAGCAGTCTAGCGGGGGCCGGGGGTGGCCATGAGCAGTTCTTC
CASSLAGAGGGHEQFF
>TRBV19|14|-|many|TRBJ1-5
TGTGCCAGTAGGCGTCGGGGGGGCGGGCAGCCCCAGCATTTT
CASRRRGGGQPQHF
>TRBV5-6|16|TRBD1|many|TRBJ1-1
TGTGCCAGCAGCCCCAGGGACAGGGGGCTTCTCACTGAAGCTTTCTTT
CASSPRDRGLLTEAFF
>TRBV2|19|TRBD1|many|TRBJ1-5
TGTGCCAGCAGTGACCCATTTTGGGACAGGGCTAATAGCAATCAGCCCCAGCATTTT
CASSDPFWDRANSNQPQHF
>TRBV27|14|TRBD1|many|TRBJ1-2
TGTGCCAGCAGTCGAACGGGACAGGGCTATGGCTACACCTTC
CASSRTGQGYGYTF
>TRBV20-1|14|-|many|TRBJ2-7
TGCAGTGCTAGCGAGGAGAGACTACCTTACGAGCAGTACTTC
CSASEERLPYEQYF
>TRBV7-2|14|-|-|TRBJ1-1
TGTGCCAGCAGCCGACATTTCTCGAGCACTGAAGCTTTCTTT
CASSRHFSSTEAFF
>TRBV27|13|-|many|TRBJ1-2
TGTGCCAGCAGTTTCCGATCTAACTATGGCTACACCTTC
CASSFRSNYGYTF
>TRBV5-1|15|-|many|TRBJ2-7
TGCGCCAGCAGCTTGGAGGTGGGGGGAACCTCCGAGCAGTACTTC
CASSLEVGGTSEQYF
>TRBV4-2|15|TRBD1|many|TRBJ1-1
TGTGCCACCGGGGGGACAGGGGGCGTGAACACTGAAGCTTTCTTT
CATGGTGGVNTEAFF
>TRBV7-3|17|-|-|TRBJ2-7
TGTGCCAGCAGCTTATTAGGGGGCGGGGGAATCTCGTCCGAGCAGTACTTC
CASSLLGGGGISSEQYF
>TRBV12-3/TRBV12-4|12|-|few|TRBJ2-1
TGTGCCAGCAGTATAATCGACGGTGAGCAGTTCTTC
CASSIIDGEQFF
>TRBV24-1|15|-|many|TRBJ1-1
TGTGCCACCAGTGACACCGGGACGGGGAACACTGAAGCTTTCTTT
CATSDTGTGNTEAFF
>TRBV7-3|15|-|many|TRBJ2-1
TGTGCCAGCAGCTCCAATACCGGGACCTACAATGAGCAGTTCTTC
CASSSNTGTYNEQFF
>TRBV13|18|-|many|TRBJ1-2
TGTGCCAGCAACAGAGGTGCCGGCAGGGGCTCGGGAACCTATGGCTACACCTTC
CASNRGAGRGSGTYGYTF
>TRBV15|13|-|once|TRBJ2-5
TGTGCCACCAGCAGAGGCAGTCAAGAGACCCAGTACTTC
CATSRGSQETQYF
>TRBV5-1|16|TRBD1|few|TRBJ1-6
TGCGCCAGCAGCCTTGGGACAGGGCTGCGAGGGACACCCCTCCACTTT
CASSLGTGLRGTPLHF
>TRBV11-1|12|-|many|TRBJ1-1
TGTGCCAGCAGCACAGGGAACACTGAAGCTTTCTTT
CASSTGNTEAFF